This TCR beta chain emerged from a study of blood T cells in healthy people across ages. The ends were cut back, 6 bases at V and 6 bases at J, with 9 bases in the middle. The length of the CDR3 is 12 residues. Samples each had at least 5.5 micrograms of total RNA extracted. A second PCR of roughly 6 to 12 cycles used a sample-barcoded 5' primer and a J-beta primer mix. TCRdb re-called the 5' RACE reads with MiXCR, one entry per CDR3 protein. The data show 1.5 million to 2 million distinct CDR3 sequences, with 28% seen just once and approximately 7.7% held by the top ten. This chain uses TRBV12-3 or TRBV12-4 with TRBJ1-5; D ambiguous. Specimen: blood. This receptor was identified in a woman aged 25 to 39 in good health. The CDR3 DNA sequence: TGTGCCAGCAGCCGAACAGTTCAGCCCCAGCATTTT. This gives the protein CASSRTVQPQHF.